This T cell receptor beta chain was profiled in a study of blood T cell repertoires in COVID-19. In the study overall: Some COVID-19 samples were acute and others convalescent; all came from the United States, Italy and Spain. PBMCs, B-cell-depleted T cells, or T cells provided the cDNA or gDNA that made up the material.

Trimming left V 7 bases short and J 3 bases short, with 9 bases between. Germline V lookup: CDR1 GTSNPN, CDR2 SVGIG (reference sequence). The CDR3 is 11 amino acids. Per the original data handling: Scientists estimated how many nucleated cells there were by amplifying reference gene primers. Assay used: immunoSEQ multiplex PCR; TCRdb lists only in-frame clones, some missing. V and J calls and clone size are as listed in that table; D and trimming were resolved from the DNA. This sample has roughly 100,000 clones, with approximately 76% found just once. V usage is TRBV30 and J usage is TRBJ1-1; D ambiguous. This receptor was taken from a woman between 65 and 79 years old with acute or convalescent COVID-19. Sequencing used peripheral blood. The chain's CDR3 is CASSRDTEAFF. The CDR3 DNA is TGTGCCTCCTCTCGGGACACTGAAGCTTTCTTT.